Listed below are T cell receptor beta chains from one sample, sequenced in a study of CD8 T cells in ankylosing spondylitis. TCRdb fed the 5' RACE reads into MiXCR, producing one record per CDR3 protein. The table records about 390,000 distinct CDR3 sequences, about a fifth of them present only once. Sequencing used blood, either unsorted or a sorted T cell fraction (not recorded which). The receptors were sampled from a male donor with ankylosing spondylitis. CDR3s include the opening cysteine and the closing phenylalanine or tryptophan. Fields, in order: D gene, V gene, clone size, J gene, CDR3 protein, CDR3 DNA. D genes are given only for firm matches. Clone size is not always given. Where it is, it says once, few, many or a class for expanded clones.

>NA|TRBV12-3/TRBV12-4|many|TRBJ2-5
CASSLNGETQYF
TGTGCCAGCAGTTTAAATGGGGAGACCCAGTACTTC
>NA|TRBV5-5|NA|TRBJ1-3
CASSFDSGNTIYF
TGTGCCAGCAGCTTCGACTCTGGAAACACCATATATTTT
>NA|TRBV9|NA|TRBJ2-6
CASSVASPDRAGANVLTF
TGTGCCAGCAGCGTAGCTTCCCCGGACAGAGCTGGGGCCAACGTCCTGACTTTC
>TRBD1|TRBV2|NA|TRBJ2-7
CASRIYRGSYEQYF
TGTGCCAGCAGGATATACAGGGGTTCCTACGAGCAGTACTTC
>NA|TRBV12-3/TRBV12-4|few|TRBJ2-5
CASSLWPQETQYF
TGTGCCAGCAGTTTGTGGCCCCAAGAGACCCAGTACTTC
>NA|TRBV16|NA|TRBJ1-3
CASSLRTENSGNTIYF
TGTGCCAGCAGCCTCCGGACAGAGAACTCTGGAAACACCATATATTTT
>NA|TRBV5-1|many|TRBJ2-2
CASSYRPRDGELFF
TGCGCCAGCAGCTACAGACCCCGCGATGGGGAGCTGTTTTTT
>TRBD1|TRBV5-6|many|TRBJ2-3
CASSFGQGTDTQYF
TGTGCCAGCAGCTTCGGACAGGGTACAGATACGCAGTATTTT
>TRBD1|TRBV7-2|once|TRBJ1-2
CASSLGGQGWYGYTF
TGTGCCAGCAGCCTAGGGGGACAGGGGTGGTATGGCTACACCTTC
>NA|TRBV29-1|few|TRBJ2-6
CSADSSGANVLTF
TGCAGCGCCGACAGCTCTGGGGCCAACGTCCTGACTTTC
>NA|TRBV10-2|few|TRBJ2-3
CASSESGRRGADTQYF
TGCGCCAGCAGTGAGTCTGGGCGGAGGGGGGCAGATACGCAGTATTTT
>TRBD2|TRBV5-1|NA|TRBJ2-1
CASSLASGSSNEQFF
TGCGCCAGCAGCTTGGCGAGCGGGAGTAGCAATGAGCAGTTCTTC
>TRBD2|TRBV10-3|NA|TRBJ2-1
CAISEGGRSGDEQFF
TGTGCCATCAGTGAGGGCGGGAGATCTGGCGATGAGCAGTTCTTC
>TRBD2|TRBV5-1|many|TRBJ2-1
CASSPLTSGSVYEQFF
TGCGCCAGCAGCCCACTAACTAGCGGGAGTGTGTATGAGCAGTTCTTC
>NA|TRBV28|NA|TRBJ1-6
CASRLQSLVNSPLHF
TGTGCCAGCAGACTACAGAGCTTGGTTAATTCACCCCTCCACTTT
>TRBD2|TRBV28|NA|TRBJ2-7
CVSRTLAAVSYEQYF
TGTGTCAGCAGAACACTAGCGGCCGTGTCCTACGAGCAGTACTTC
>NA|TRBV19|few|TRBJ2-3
CASSIGAGTDTQYF
TGTGCCAGTAGTATCGGGGCAGGCACAGATACGCAGTATTTT
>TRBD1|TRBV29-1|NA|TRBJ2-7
CSIRDSVSYEQYF
TGCAGCATCCGGGACAGCGTTTCCTACGAGCAGTACTTC